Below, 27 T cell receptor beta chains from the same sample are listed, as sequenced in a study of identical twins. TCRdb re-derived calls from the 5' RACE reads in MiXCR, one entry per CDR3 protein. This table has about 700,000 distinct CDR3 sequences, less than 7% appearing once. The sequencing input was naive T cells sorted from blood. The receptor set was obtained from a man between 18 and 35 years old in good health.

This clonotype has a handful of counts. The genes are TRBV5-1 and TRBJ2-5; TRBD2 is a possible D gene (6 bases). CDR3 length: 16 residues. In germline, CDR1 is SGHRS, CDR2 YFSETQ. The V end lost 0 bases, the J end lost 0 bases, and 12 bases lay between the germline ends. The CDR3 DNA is TGCGCCAGCAGCTTGGGAGGCGGGAACGACCAAGAGACCCAGTACTTC. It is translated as CASSLGGGNDQETQYF.

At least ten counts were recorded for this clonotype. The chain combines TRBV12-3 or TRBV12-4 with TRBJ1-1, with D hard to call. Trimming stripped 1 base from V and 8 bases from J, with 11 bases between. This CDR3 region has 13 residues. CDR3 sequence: CASSLVSGAEAFF. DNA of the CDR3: TGTGCCAGCAGTTTAGTTTCGGGAGCCGAAGCTTTCTTT.

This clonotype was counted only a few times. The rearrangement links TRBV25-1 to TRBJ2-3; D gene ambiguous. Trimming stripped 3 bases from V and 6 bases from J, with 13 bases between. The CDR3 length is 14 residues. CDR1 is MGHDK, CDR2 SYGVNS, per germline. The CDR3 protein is CASSDAISTDTQYF. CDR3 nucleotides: TGTGCCAGCAGTGACGCGATTTCCACCGATACGCAGTATTTT.

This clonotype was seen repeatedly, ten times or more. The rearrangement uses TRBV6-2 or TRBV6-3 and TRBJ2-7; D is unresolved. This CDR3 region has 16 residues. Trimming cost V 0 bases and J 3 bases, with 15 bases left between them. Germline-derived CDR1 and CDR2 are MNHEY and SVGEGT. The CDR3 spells CASSYSTALKDYEQYF. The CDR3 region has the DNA TGTGCCAGCAGTTACTCAACAGCCCTTAAGGACTACGAGCAGTACTTC.

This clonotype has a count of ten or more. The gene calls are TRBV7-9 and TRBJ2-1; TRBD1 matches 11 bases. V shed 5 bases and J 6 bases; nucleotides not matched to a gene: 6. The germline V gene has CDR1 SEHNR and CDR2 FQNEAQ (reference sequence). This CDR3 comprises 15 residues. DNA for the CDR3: TGTGCCAGCAGCACACGGGACAGGGGGTCCAATGAGCAGTTCTTC. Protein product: CASSTRDRGSNEQFF.

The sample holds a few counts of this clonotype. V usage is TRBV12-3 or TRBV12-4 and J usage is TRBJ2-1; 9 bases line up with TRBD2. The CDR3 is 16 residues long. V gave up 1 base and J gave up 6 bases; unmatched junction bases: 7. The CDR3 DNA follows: TGTGCCAGCAGTTTAGTTGGAGGACTAGCGATCAATGAGCAGTTCTTC. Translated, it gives CASSLVGGLAINEQFF.

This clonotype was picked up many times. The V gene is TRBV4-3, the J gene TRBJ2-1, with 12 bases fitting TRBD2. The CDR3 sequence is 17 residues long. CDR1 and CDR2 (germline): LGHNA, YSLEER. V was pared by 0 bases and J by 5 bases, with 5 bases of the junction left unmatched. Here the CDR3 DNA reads TGCGCCAGCAGCCAAGATCTTCCTAGCGGGAGGGACAATGAGCAGTTCTTC. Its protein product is CASSQDLPSGRDNEQFF.

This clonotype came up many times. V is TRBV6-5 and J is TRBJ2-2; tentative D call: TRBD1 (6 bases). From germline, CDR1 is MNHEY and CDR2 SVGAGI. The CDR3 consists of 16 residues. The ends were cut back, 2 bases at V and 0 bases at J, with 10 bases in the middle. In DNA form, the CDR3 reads TGTGCCAGCAGTTACCGGACAGTCGCGAACACCGGGGAGCTGTTTTTT. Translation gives CASSYRTVANTGELFF.

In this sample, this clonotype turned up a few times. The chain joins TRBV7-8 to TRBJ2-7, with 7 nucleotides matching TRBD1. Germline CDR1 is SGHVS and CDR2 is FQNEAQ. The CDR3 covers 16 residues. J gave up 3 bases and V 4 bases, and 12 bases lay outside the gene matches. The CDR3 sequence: CASSSNPGAGGYEQYV. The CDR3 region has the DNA TGTGCCAGCAGCTCCAACCCAGGCGCAGGGGGCTACGAGCAGTACGTC.

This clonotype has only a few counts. The CDR3 region is CATSRDRLAGGPEGYEQFF. In DNA, the CDR3 is TGTGCCACCAGCAGAGATCGACTAGCGGGAGGGCCGGAGGGATATGAGCAGTTCTTC. The J gene is TRBJ2-1, the V gene TRBV15; 14 nucleotides agree with TRBD2. The CDR3 loop spans 19 amino acids. CDR1 LNHNV and CDR2 YYDKDF come from the germline V gene (reference sequence). J was trimmed by 8 bases and V by 0 bases; bases with no gene match: 12.

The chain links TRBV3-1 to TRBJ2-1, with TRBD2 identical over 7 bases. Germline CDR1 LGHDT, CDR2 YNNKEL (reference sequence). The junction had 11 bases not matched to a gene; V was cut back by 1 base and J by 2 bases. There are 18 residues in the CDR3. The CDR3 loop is CASSQGFRLADTYNEQFF. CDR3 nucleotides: TGTGCCAGCAGCCAAGGTTTCAGGCTAGCGGATACCTACAATGAGCAGTTCTTC.

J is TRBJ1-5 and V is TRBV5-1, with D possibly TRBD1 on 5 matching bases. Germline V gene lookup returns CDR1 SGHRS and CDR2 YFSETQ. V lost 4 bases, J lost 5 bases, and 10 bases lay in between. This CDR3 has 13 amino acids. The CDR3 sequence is CASSADIDQPQHF. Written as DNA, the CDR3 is TGCGCCAGCAGCGCGGACATAGATCAGCCCCAGCATTTT.

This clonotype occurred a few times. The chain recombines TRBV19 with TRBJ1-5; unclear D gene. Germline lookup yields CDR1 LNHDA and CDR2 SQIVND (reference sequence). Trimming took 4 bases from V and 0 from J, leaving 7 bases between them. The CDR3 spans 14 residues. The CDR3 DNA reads TGTGCCAGTAGTAAGGGAAATAGCAATCAGCCCCAGCATTTT. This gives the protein CASSKGNSNQPQHF.

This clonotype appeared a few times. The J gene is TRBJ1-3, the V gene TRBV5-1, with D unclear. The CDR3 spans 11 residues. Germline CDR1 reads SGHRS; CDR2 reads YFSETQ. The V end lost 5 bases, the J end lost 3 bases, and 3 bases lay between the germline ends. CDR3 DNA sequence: TGCGCCAGCAGGGATGGAAACACCATATATTTT. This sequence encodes CASRDGNTIYF.

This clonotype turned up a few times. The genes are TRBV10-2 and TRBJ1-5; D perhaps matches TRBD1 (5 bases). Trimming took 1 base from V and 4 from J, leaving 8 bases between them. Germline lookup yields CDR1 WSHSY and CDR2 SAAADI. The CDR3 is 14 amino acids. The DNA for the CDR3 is TGCGCCAGCAGTGAGTGGGGGAAAAATCAGCCCCAGCATTTT. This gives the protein CASSEWGKNQPQHF.

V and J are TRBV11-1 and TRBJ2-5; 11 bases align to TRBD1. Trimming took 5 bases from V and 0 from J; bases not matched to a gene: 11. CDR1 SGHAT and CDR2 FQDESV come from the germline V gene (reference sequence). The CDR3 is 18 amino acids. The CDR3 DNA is TGTGCCAGCAGCACCTCGGACAGGGGGCCTTTGTACCAAGAGACCCAGTACTTC. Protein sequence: CASSTSDRGPLYQETQYF. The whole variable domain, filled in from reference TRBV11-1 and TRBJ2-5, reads EAEVAQSPRYKITEKSQAVAFWCDPISGHATLYWYRQILGQGPELLVQFQDESVVDDSQLPKDRFSAERLKGVDSTLKIQPAELGDSAMYLCASSTSDRGPLYQETQYFGPGTRLLVL.

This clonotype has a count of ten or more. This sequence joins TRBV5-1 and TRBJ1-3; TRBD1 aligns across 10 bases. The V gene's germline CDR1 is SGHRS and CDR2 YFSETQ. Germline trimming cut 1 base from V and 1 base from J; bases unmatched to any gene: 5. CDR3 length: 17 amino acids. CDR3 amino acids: CASSLPGQGRSGNTIYF. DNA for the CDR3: TGCGCCAGCAGCTTGCCGGGACAGGGGAGGTCTGGAAACACCATATATTTT.

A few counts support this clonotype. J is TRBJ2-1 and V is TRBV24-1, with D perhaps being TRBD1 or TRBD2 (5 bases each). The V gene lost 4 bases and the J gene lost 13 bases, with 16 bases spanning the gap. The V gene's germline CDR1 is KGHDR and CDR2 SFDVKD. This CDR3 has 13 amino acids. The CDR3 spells CATSDLRDQGQFF. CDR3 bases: TGTGCCACCAGTGACCTCCGGGACCAGGGCCAGTTCTTC.

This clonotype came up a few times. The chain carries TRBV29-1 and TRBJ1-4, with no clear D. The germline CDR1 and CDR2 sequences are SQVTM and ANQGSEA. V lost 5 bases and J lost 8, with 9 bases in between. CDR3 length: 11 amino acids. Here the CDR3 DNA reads TGCAGCGTTTCGTTAGCCGAAAAACTGTTTTTT. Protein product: CSVSLAEKLFF.

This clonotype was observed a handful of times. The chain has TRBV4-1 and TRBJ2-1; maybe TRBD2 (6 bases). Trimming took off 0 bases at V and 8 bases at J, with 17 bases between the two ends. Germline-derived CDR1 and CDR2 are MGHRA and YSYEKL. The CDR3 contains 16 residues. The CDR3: CASSQDSSGFGYEQFF. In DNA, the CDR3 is TGCGCCAGCAGCCAAGATTCCAGCGGGTTCGGTTATGAGCAGTTCTTC.

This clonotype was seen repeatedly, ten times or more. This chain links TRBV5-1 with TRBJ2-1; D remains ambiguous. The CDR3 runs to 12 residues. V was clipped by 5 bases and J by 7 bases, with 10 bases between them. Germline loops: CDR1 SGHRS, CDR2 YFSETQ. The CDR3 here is CASRRAWNEQFF. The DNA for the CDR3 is TGCGCCAGCAGAAGGGCCTGGAATGAGCAGTTCTTC.

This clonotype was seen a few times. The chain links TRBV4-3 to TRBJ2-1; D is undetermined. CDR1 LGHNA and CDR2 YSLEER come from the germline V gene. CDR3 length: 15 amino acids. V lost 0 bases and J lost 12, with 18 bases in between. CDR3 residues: CASSQERLGEALQFF. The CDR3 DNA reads TGCGCCAGCAGCCAAGAGAGGTTGGGCGAGGCGTTGCAGTTCTTC.

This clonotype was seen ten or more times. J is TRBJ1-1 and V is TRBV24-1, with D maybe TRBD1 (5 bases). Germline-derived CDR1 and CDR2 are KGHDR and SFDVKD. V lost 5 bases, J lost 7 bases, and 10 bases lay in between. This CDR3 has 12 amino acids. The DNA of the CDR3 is TGTGCCACCAGTGCCCAGGGCCTTGAAGCTTTCTTT. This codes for CATSAQGLEAFF.

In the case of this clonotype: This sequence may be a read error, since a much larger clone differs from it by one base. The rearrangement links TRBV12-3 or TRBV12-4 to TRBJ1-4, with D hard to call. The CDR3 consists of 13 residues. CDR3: CASSERRLEKLVF. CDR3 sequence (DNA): TGTGCCAGCAGTGAGAGACGGTTGGAAAAACTGGTTTTT.

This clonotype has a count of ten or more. The CDR3 region has the DNA TGTGCCAGCAGTTTCGCAGGGGGAAGTGAAAAACTGTTTTTT. Translation gives CASSFAGGSEKLFF. The chain combines TRBV12-3 or TRBV12-4 with TRBJ1-4; 7 nucleotides agree with TRBD1. This CDR3 is 14 amino acids long. Trimming removed 3 bases from V and 7 bases from J; junction bases left unmatched: 5.

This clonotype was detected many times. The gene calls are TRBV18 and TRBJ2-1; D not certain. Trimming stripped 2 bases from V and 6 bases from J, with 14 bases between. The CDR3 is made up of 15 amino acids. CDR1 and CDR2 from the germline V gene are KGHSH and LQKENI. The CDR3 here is CASSPVYSPSNEQFF. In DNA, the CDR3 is TGTGCCAGCTCACCAGTCTACTCTCCGAGCAATGAGCAGTTCTTC.

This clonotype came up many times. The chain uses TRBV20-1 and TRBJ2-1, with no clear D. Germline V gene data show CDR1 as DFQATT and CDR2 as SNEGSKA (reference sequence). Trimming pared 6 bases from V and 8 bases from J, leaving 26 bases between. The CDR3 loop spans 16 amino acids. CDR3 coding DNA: TGCAGTGCCCACTATATTGGGCAGAAGCTCAAGGATGAGCAGTTCTTC. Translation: CSAHYIGQKLKDEQFF.